The next 8 T cell receptor beta chains were all read from a single sample in a study of T cell responses to AZD1222 COVID-19 vaccine. Measured with immunoSEQ multiplex PCR; TCRdb has only the in-frame clones, and not every one. The table includes approximately 190,000 clones, approximately 91% detected once. The sample in question was peripheral blood, obtained on day 0 of AZD1222 vaccination. Receptors originate from an adult in good health.

CDR3 sequence reads: CASSSLPGQGDTEAFF. CDR3 in DNA: TGTGCCAGCAGTTCCCTCCCTGGACAGGGGGACACTGAAGCTTTCTTT. This chain links TRBV28 with TRBJ1-1, with 10 bases lining up with TRBD1. Germline lookup yields CDR1 MDHEN and CDR2 SYDVKM. V trimming: 4 bases; J trimming: 3 bases; junction bases outside the gene matches: 8. The CDR3 runs 16 residues.

V gene TRBV14 combines with J gene TRBJ2-1; TRBD2 aligns across 10 bases. Germline values: CDR1 SGHDN, CDR2 FVKESK. V dropped 3 bases and J dropped 8; count of bases not matched to a gene: 7. This CDR3 is 15 amino acids long. The CDR3 DNA sequence: TGTGCCAGCAGCCATTCTAGCGGGGGCCTCGATGAGCAGTTCTTC. This sequence encodes CASSHSSGGLDEQFF.

This clone was recorded once. The gene calls are TRBV15 and TRBJ1-6; 10 bases match TRBD1. V shed 1 base and J 9 bases; nucleotides not matched to a gene: 3. The CDR3 has 15 amino acids. Germline-derived CDR1 and CDR2 are LNHNV and YYDKDF (reference sequence). The chain's CDR3 is CATSRVRQGASPLHF. Written as DNA, the CDR3 is TGTGCCACCAGCAGAGTCAGACAGGGGGCTTCACCCCTCCACTTT.

This clone was counted a single time. The CDR3 loop is CASSIGTGVSGNTIYF. In DNA form, the CDR3 reads TGTGCCAGTAGCATCGGGACAGGAGTCTCTGGAAACACCATATATTTT. The chain joins TRBV19 to TRBJ1-3; TRBD1 agrees at 8 bases. V dropped 6 bases and J dropped 0; count of bases not matched to a gene: 7. CDR3 length equals 16 residues. Germline values: CDR1 LNHDA, CDR2 SQIVND (reference sequence).

This clone turned up a few times. V usage is TRBV11-2 and J usage is TRBJ2-7; 8 nucleotides line up with TRBD1. Germline V gene data show CDR1 as SGHAT and CDR2 as FQNNGV. With 1 base clipped from V and 7 bases from J, the junction kept 6 bases outside the gene matches. This CDR3 has 14 residues. CDR3 region: CASSLGNRGWEQYF. The CDR3 DNA reads TGTGCCAGCAGCTTAGGAAACAGGGGGTGGGAGCAGTACTTC.

The chain joins TRBV4-2 to TRBJ1-5, with 9 positions matching TRBD1. Germline V gene lookup returns CDR1 LGHNA and CDR2 YNFKEQ. The CDR3 consists of 16 residues. J gave up 4 bases and V 2 bases, and 6 bases lay outside the gene matches. CDR3 nucleotides: TGTGCCAGCAGCCAATTGACCGGGACAGGGAATCAGCCCCAGCATTTT. Translating gives CASSQLTGTGNQPQHF.

The chain carries TRBV28 and TRBJ1-1, with D possibly TRBD1 on 5 matching bases. CDR3 length equals 16 residues. V dropped 2 bases and J dropped 1 base, with 14 bases sitting between them. Germline lookup yields CDR1 MDHEN and CDR2 SYDVKM. DNA for the CDR3: TGTGCCAGCAGTTTAGAGGCAGGGCGACCGAACACTGAAGCTTTCTTT. Translating gives CASSLEAGRPNTEAFF.

The gene calls are TRBV11-2 and TRBJ2-1, with TRBD1 matching over 9 bases. The germline V gene encodes CDR1 SGHAT and CDR2 FQNNGV. After removal of 3 bases from V and 0 bases from J, the junction contained 9 bases not matched to a gene. The CDR3 sequence is 18 residues long. The CDR3 sequence is CASSFGQGFGFSYNEQFF. CDR3 sequence (DNA): TGTGCCAGCAGCTTTGGACAGGGGTTTGGTTTCTCCTACAATGAGCAGTTCTTC. Full variable domain (rest looked up from reference TRBV11-2 and TRBJ2-1): EAGVAQSPRYKIIEKRQSVAFWCNPISGHATLYWYQQILGQGPKLLIQFQNNGVVDDSQLPKDRFSAERLKGVDSTLKIQPAKLEDSAVYLCASSFGQGFGFSYNEQFFGPGTRLTVL.